The present entry profiles one T cell receptor (beta chain) with its context. Its antigen is still unknown. The germline CDR1 and CDR2 sequences are SNHLY and FYNNEI. V was shortened by 5 bases and J by 11 bases, with 21 bases between the two germline ends. The CDR3 runs 14 residues. The data derive from a study of PD-L1 blockade in urothelial cancer. The overall study: From about 2014, patients received atezolizumab, given as 1,200 mg intravenously every 3 weeks. Between 0 and 3 chemotherapy regimens preceded treatment for each patient. Patients with male sex and bladder-origin urothelial cancer accounted for most of the roughly 30 enrolled. Findings and caveats of the study: A below-median TCR clonality in blood before treatment predicted better survival.

Data came from immunoSEQ multiplex PCR; TCRdb stores just in-frame clones and leaves some out. The sample lists about 55,000 clones, approximately 77% occurring once. This chain joins TRBV2 and TRBJ1-1; no clear D gene. The starting material was PBMCs, obtained around atezolizumab (anti-PD-L1) treatment. The clonotype originates from an older man with urothelial cancer. In DNA, the CDR3 is TGTGCCAGCAGTATAAAACTACCGGGAAAGTCGGCTTTCTTT. Encoded protein: CASSIKLPGKSAFF.